Reported below is one T cell receptor beta chain. These data belong to a study of regulatory T cells in long-lasting Graves disease. Sample time point: newly diagnosed GD, antithyroid drugs for less than 3 months. PBMC RNA was the source of the TCR library. The CDR3 is 18 residues long. With 1 base clipped from V and 6 bases from J, the junction kept 13 bases outside the gene matches. CDR1 is LGHDT and CDR2 is YNNKEL in the germline V gene (reference sequence). Through Arm-PCR of CDR3 regions and iRepertoire HTBI primers, TCR beta libraries were built. TCRdb analysed the multiplex PCR reads with MiXCR anew, one entry per CDR3 protein. The sample has roughly 560,000 distinct CDR3 sequences, roughly a sixth seen once. A further study also used this sample, focusing on T cells in Graves' hyperthyroidism and ophthalmopathy. That study reports: It was considered stable Graves' hyperthyroidism when ophthalmopathy did not progress within 18 months. A 13 V-J model separated ophthalmopathy from stable hyperthyroidism. The model's output predicted ophthalmopathy at a median of roughly seven months prior to onset.

This TCR was recovered from a woman aged 35 to 59 with Graves disease. This chain uses TRBV3-1 with TRBJ2-3, with 10 nucleotides matching TRBD1. The sequences come from peripheral blood mononuclear cells (PBMCs), collected at new diagnosis, from a patient treated with antithyroid drugs. DNA of the CDR3: TGTGCCAGCAGCCAAGTATCGTCCTCAGCGGACAGGGGGGATACGCAGTATTTT. Translation: CASSQVSSSADRGDTQYF.